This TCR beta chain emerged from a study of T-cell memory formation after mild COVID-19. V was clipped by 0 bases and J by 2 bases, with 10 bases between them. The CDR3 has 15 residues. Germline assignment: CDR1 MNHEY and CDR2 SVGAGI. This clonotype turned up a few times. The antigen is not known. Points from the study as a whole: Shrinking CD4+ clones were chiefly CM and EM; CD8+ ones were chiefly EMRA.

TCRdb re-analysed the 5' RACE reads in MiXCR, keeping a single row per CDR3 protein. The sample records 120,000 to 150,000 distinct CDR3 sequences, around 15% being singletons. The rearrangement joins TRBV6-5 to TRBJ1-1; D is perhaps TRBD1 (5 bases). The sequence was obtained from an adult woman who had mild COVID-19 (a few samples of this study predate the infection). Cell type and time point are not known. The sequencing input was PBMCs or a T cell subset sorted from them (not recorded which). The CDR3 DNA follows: TGTGCCAGCAGTTACTCGAGGACAACCAACACTGAAGCTTTCTTT. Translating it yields CASSYSRTTNTEAFF.